The 27 T cell receptor beta chains reported below all come from one sample, sequenced in a study of blood T cell repertoires in COVID-19. Using immunoSEQ multiplex PCR, the repertoire was profiled, and TCRdb retains in-frame clones only, with some absent. The top ten hold 12% of the sample, which has 150,000 to 200,000 clones, 81% seen once. The sequenced sample was peripheral blood. Receptors were obtained from an elderly woman with COVID-19, enrolled during active disease.

The sample holds one count of this clone. The rearrangement uses TRBV5-1 and TRBJ1-1; 7 bases line up with TRBD1. The CDR3 runs to 16 residues. Germline lookup yields CDR1 SGHRS and CDR2 YFSETQ. V lost 0 bases to trimming and J lost 5 bases; unmatched junction nucleotides: 10. Here the CDR3 DNA reads TGCGCCAGCAGCTTGGGGGCCTTAGGGGGCGGGACTGAAGCTTTCTTT. Its protein is CASSLGALGGGTEAFF. Full variable domain (outside the CDR3, taken from reference TRBV5-1 and TRBJ1-1): KAGVTQTPRYLIKTRGQQVTLSCSPISGHRSVSWYQQTPGQGLQFLFEYFSETQRNKGNFPGRFSGRQFSNSRSEMNVSTLELGDSALYLCASSLGALGGGTEAFFGQGTRLTVV.

V is TRBV28 and J is TRBJ1-2; TRBD1 might be the D (6 bases). The CDR3 has 14 residues. CDR1 is MDHEN and CDR2 is SYDVKM in the germline V gene. Between the trimmed V and J ends, which lost 2 bases and 4 bases, there was a span of 11 bases. The CDR3 bases are TGTGCCAGCAGTTTAGGGTCCAGGGGCTATGGCTACACCTTC. It encodes CASSLGSRGYGYTF.

The chain is built from TRBV7-3 and TRBJ2-1, with TRBD2 matching over 8 bases. CDR1 and CDR2 from the germline V gene are SGHTA and FQGTGA. The junction had 7 bases not matched to a gene; V was cut back by 5 bases and J by 1 base. CDR3 size: 16 residues. CDR3 sequence reads: CASSPGGGISYNEQFF. The CDR3 DNA follows: TGTGCCAGCAGCCCTGGCGGGGGGATTTCCTACAATGAGCAGTTCTTC. The entire variable domain, with the rest obtained from reference TRBV7-3 and TRBJ2-1, is as follows: GAGVSQTPSNKVTEKGKYVELRCDPISGHTALYWYRQSLGQGPEFLIYFQGTGAADDSGLPNDRFFAVRPEGSVSTLKIQRTERGDSAVYLCASSPGGGISYNEQFFGPGTRLTVL.

V usage is TRBV7-6 and J usage is TRBJ2-7; D is uncertain. CDR1 and CDR2 (germline): SGHVS, FNYEAQ. This CDR3 contains 12 residues. Trimming removed 3 bases from V and 3 bases from J, with 6 bases in between. CDR3 sequence (DNA): TGTGCCAGCAGCTTCACGGGCTACGAGCAGTACTTC. Residues: CASSFTGYEQYF.

In regard to this clone: The same CDR3 also results from other DNA sequences found in this sample. In DNA, the CDR3 is TGTGCCAGCAGCTCACGGACTAGCGGGGGGACAGATACGCAGTATTTT. Translation: CASSSRTSGGTDTQYF. The chain links TRBV5-4 to TRBJ2-3; the match to TRBD2 covers 14 bases. V lost 3 bases and J lost 3; bases outside the gene matches: 3. Germline V gives CDR1 SGHNT, CDR2 YYREEE (reference sequence). The CDR3 totals 16 residues.

The chain couples TRBV25-1 to TRBJ2-2; a possible D gene is TRBD1 (5 bases). Trimming cost V 3 bases and J 7 bases, with 9 bases left between them. The CDR3 runs to 13 residues. CDR1 is MGHDK and CDR2 is SYGVNS in the germline V gene. CDR3: CASSDWGRGELFF. The CDR3 nucleotides read TGTGCCAGCAGTGACTGGGGCCGCGGGGAGCTGTTTTTT.

V usage is TRBV7-2 and J usage is TRBJ1-3; D gene uncertain. Germline CDR1 is SGHTA and CDR2 is FQGNSA. V was shortened by 2 bases and J by 0 bases, with 14 bases between the two germline ends. This CDR3 spans 17 amino acids. CDR3 DNA: TGTGCCAGCAGCTTAACCCTACTTGAGGGCTCTGGAAACACCATATATTTT. Translated, it gives CASSLTLLEGSGNTIYF.

As for this clone: The sample holds other DNA sequences that translate to the same CDR3. The CDR3 protein is CASSLGQGAYEQYF. The DNA for the CDR3 is TGTGCCAGCAGCTTGGGTCAGGGGGCCTACGAGCAGTACTTC. The genes are TRBV5-6 and TRBJ2-7; 7 bases align to TRBD1. The CDR3 extends over 14 amino acids. The ends lost 0 bases at V and 2 bases at J; junction bases unmatched: 2. CDR1 is SGHDT, CDR2 YYEEEE, per germline.

V usage is TRBV28 and J usage is TRBJ2-7; D might be TRBD1 (6 bases). Trimming pared 6 bases from V and 1 base from J, leaving 16 bases between. The CDR3 has 15 residues. Germline-derived CDR1 and CDR2 are MDHEN and SYDVKM. As DNA, the CDR3 is TGTGCCAGCAGCCCTATGGAACAGGGATCCTACGAGCAGTACTTC. This translates into CASSPMEQGSYEQYF. Filled out from reference TRBV28 and TRBJ2-7, the complete variable domain reads DVKVTQSSRYLVKRTGEKVFLECVQDMDHENMFWYRQDPGLGLRLIYFSYDVKMKEKGDIPEGYSVSREKKERFSLILESASTNQTSMYLCASSPMEQGSYEQYFGPGTRLTVT.

J is TRBJ2-1 and V is TRBV10-2; 9 nucleotides match TRBD1. Looked up from germline, CDR1 is WSHSY and CDR2 is SAAADI. This CDR3 contains 14 residues. Losses at the gene ends were 7 bases for V and 6 bases for J; bases not matched to a gene: 7. The CDR3 loop reads CASTGRDRVNEQFF. CDR3 nucleotides: TGCGCCAGCACCGGCCGGGACAGGGTCAATGAGCAGTTCTTC.

This clone has a handful of counts. The chain is built from TRBV5-1 and TRBJ1-1; a weak D match, TRBD1 (6 bases). The CDR3 consists of 15 residues. The germline CDR1 and CDR2 sequences are SGHRS and YFSETQ. Trimming pared 1 base from V and 4 bases from J, leaving 14 bases between. CDR3 sequence reads: CASSLRGAESTEAFF. CDR3 bases: TGCGCCAGCAGCTTGCGGGGGGCGGAGAGCACTGAAGCTTTCTTT.

V and J are TRBV27 and TRBJ1-2; D is unresolved. Trimming cost V 3 bases and J 4 bases, with 9 bases left between them. The CDR3 is made up of 13 amino acids. Germline V gives CDR1 MNHEY, CDR2 SMNVEV (reference sequence). The CDR3 region is CASSFWPPYGYTF. The CDR3, as DNA: TGTGCCAGCAGTTTTTGGCCTCCCTATGGCTACACCTTC.

The rearrangement joins TRBV7-2 to TRBJ2-2; weak D call: TRBD1 (6 bases). The V end lost 5 bases, the J end lost 5 bases, and 12 bases lay between the germline ends. Germline CDR1 SGHTA, CDR2 FQGNSA. The CDR3 totals 14 residues. DNA of the CDR3: TGTGCCAGCAGCCTCACAGGGCGGACCGGGGAGCTGTTTTTT. Its protein product is CASSLTGRTGELFF.

The chain combines TRBV18 with TRBJ1-6; TRBD1 matches 8 bases. With 5 bases clipped from V and 7 bases from J, the junction kept 10 bases outside the gene matches. From germline, CDR1 is KGHSH and CDR2 LQKENI. The CDR3 totals 16 residues. CDR3 sequence reads: CASSAQGGAANSPLHF. For the CDR3, the DNA is TGTGCCAGCTCAGCACAGGGGGGGGCTGCAAATTCACCCCTCCACTTT.

V and J are TRBV4-1 and TRBJ1-2, with D perhaps TRBD1 (5 bases). The CDR3 is 16 amino acids. Germline V lookup: CDR1 MGHRA, CDR2 YSYEKL. The germline V and J ends were trimmed by 1 base and 2 bases, with 14 bases remaining between them. CDR3 region: CASSQVFRGLNYGYTF. DNA for the CDR3: TGCGCCAGCAGCCAAGTGTTTCGGGGGTTGAACTATGGCTACACCTTC.

V and J are TRBV19 and TRBJ1-5; D may be TRBD1 (5 bases). The CDR3 runs 13 residues. Germline CDR1 LNHDA, CDR2 SQIVND (reference sequence). V shed 4 bases and J shed 6 bases, with 10 bases lying between them. The CDR3 DNA sequence: TGTGCCAGTAGTACCAGGGTCGGTCAGCCCCAGCATTTT. Its translation: CASSTRVGQPQHF. Together with reference TRBV19 and TRBJ1-5, the CDR3 gives the full variable domain: DGGITQSPKYLFRKEGQNVTLSCEQNLNHDAMYWYRQDPGQGLRLIYYSQIVNDFQKGDIAEGYSVSREKKESFPLTVTSAQKNPTAFYLCASSTRVGQPQHFGDGTRLSIL.

The CDR3 nucleotides are TGTGCCAGCAGCCAAGACAGGGATCAGCCCCAGCATTTT. The encoded protein is CASSQDRDQPQHF. This chain joins TRBV4-2 and TRBJ1-5, with TRBD1 as a possible D gene (5 bases). V was cut by 0 bases and J by 5 bases, with 5 bases left in between. CDR1 and CDR2 (germline): LGHNA, YNFKEQ. This CDR3 has 13 residues.

This clone has a single count. The V and J genes are TRBV2 and TRBJ1-2; D is ambiguous. Germline-derived CDR1 and CDR2 are SNHLY and FYNNEI. With 1 base removed from V and 4 bases from J, the gap between germline ends came to 7 bases. CDR3 size: 13 residues. In DNA, the CDR3 is TGTGCCAGCAGTGAAGGGCCCTTCTATGGCTACACCTTC. Translation: CASSEGPFYGYTF.

J is TRBJ2-7 and V is TRBV7-2, with D possibly matching TRBD1 (5 bases). Trimming took 6 bases from V and 3 from J, leaving 18 bases between them. CDR3 length: 15 residues. Germline lookup yields CDR1 SGHTA and CDR2 FQGNSA. DNA for the CDR3: TGTGCCAGCAGTCCCGGGCAGGGATGGGGCTACGAGCAGTACTTC. Its protein is CASSPGQGWGYEQYF.

The chain combines TRBV10-3 with TRBJ1-2, with D hard to call. The CDR3 loop spans 13 amino acids. Trimming removed 10 bases at V and 3 bases at J, with 15 bases between. From germline, CDR1 is ENHRY and CDR2 SYGVKD. This chain's CDR3 is CATEGGKDYGYTF. The DNA of the CDR3 is TGTGCCACCGAGGGAGGGAAGGACTATGGCTACACCTTC.

The V and J genes are TRBV11-2 and TRBJ1-1, with 7 bases lining up with TRBD1. Trimming at V came to 3 bases and at J to 5 bases, leaving 3 bases not matched to a gene. The CDR3 loop spans 13 amino acids. Germline assignment: CDR1 SGHAT and CDR2 FQNNGV. The CDR3 is CASSLEQGTEAFF. CDR3 nucleotides: TGTGCCAGCAGCTTGGAACAGGGGACTGAAGCTTTCTTT.

V gene TRBV5-6 combines with J gene TRBJ1-5; TRBD1 aligns across 11 bases. The CDR3 covers 15 residues. V shed 4 bases and J 5 bases; nucleotides not matched to a gene: 5. Germline V gene sequence: CDR1 SGHDT, CDR2 YYEEEE. CDR3 residues: CASSPGTGGDQPQHF. The CDR3 DNA is TGTGCCAGCAGCCCAGGGACAGGGGGGGATCAGCCCCAGCATTTT.

CDR3 DNA sequence: TGTGCCAGCTCACCGACACTTGTTAACTATGGCTACACCTTC. Translating gives CASSPTLVNYGYTF. The chain employs TRBV18 and TRBJ1-2, with D unresolved. This CDR3 contains 14 residues. The V end lost 3 bases, the J end lost 1 base, and 9 bases lay between the germline ends. Looked up from germline, CDR1 is KGHSH and CDR2 is LQKENI.

The CDR3 reads CASSLDFSPTYEQYF. The DNA of the CDR3 is TGTGCCAGCAGCTTAGATTTTAGCCCCACCTACGAGCAGTACTTC. The chain joins TRBV7-2 to TRBJ2-7; no firm D call. V was cut by 1 base and J by 2 bases, with 12 bases left in between. The CDR3 is made up of 15 amino acids. Germline CDR1 reads SGHTA; CDR2 reads FQGNSA.

The count of this clone is one. The gene calls are TRBV6-5 and TRBJ2-1, with 7 bases lining up with TRBD2. Germline V gives CDR1 MNHEY, CDR2 SVGAGI. CDR3 size: 11 residues. Trimming at V came to 4 bases and at J to 9 bases, leaving 0 bases not matched to a gene. CDR3 nucleotide sequence: TGTGCCAGCAGTTGGGGGGGTGAGCAGTTCTTC. Translation: CASSWGGEQFF.

The chain recombines TRBV28 with TRBJ1-1; tentatively, D is TRBD1 (5 bases). The CDR3 is 16 residues long. Trimming stripped 3 bases from V and 4 bases from J, with 18 bases between. CDR1 and CDR2 (germline): MDHEN, SYDVKM. In DNA, the CDR3 is TGTGCCAGCAGTTTGGGAGGGGCTCGAGGTGCCACTGAAGCTTTCTTT. Encoded protein: CASSLGGARGATEAFF.

The rearrangement links TRBV5-1 to TRBJ1-2, with TRBD1 identical over 7 bases. The junction had 11 bases not matched to a gene; V was cut back by 4 bases and J by 8 bases. The CDR3 contains 14 residues. The V gene's germline CDR1 is SGHRS and CDR2 YFSETQ. The CDR3 reads CASSPQTGSGGYTF. Here the CDR3 DNA reads TGCGCCAGCAGCCCCCAGACAGGGTCCGGCGGCTACACCTTC.